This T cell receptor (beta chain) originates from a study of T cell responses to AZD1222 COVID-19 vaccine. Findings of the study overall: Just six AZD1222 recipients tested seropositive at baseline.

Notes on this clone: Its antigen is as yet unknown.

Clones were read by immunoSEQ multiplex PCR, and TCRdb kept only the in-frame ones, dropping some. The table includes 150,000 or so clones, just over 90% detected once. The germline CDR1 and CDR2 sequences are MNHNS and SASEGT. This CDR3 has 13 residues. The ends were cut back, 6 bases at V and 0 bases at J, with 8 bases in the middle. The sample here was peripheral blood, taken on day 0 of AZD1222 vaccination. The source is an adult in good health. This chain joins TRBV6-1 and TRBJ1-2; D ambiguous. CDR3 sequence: CASREQPNYGYTF. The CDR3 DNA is TGTGCCAGCAGGGAACAGCCTAACTATGGCTACACCTTC.